The sequence of this TCR beta chain was determined in a study of Ad26.COV2.S vaccination and SARS-CoV-2 variants. The CDR3 contains 13 residues. V lost 6 bases and J 5 bases, leaving 13 bases between the germline ends. The method was immunoSEQ multiplex PCR; TCRdb's version includes in-frame clones alone and lacks a portion of them. The data show roughly 680,000 clones, more than 80% seen once. Treatment specified: approximately 18 received Ad26.COV2.S at low or high dose, single or two shots; about 5 received placebo; per-sample allocation not given. Collection of the samples took place on day 63 after the first injection of vaccine or placebo.

The source of this sequence is a person aged 18-65 years who received the Ad26.COV2.S COVID-19 vaccine or a placebo. The chain carries TRBV12-3 or TRBV12-4 and TRBJ1-1; D unclear. Material: peripheral blood, obtained in a trial of Ad26.COV2.S vaccine versus placebo. CDR3 bases: TGTGCCAGCAGGACAAGCGGGGAGACTGAAGCTTTCTTT. Translating gives CASRTSGETEAFF.